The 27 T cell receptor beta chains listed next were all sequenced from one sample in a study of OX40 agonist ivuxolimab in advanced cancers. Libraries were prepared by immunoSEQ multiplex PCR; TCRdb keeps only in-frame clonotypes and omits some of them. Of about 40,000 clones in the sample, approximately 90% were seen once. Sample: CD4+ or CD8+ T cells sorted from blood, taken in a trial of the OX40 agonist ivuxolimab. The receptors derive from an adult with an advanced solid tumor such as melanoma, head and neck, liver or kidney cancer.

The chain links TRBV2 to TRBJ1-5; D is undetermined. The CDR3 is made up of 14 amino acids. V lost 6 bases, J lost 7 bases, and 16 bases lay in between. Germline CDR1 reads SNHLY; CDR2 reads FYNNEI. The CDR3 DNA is TGTGCCAGCAGCTCCTGGGGAGTGGGACAGCCCCAGCATTTT. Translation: CASSSWGVGQPQHF. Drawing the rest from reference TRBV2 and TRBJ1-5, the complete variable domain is EPEVTQTPSHQVTQMGQEVILRCVPISNHLYFYWYRQILGQKVEFLVSFYNNEISEKSEIFDDQFSVERPDGSNFTLKIRSTKLEDSAMYFCASSSWGVGQPQHFGDGTRLSIL.

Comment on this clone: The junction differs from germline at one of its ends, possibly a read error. CDR3 sequence reads: CVSSLELSGDGYGYTF. Written as DNA, the CDR3 is TGCGTCAGCAGCTTGGAACTTTCAGGGGATGGCTATGGCTACACCTTC. V and J are TRBV5-1 and TRBJ1-2; D perhaps matches TRBD1 (6 bases). The CDR3 spans 16 residues. Germline CDR1 is SGHRS and CDR2 is YFSETQ.

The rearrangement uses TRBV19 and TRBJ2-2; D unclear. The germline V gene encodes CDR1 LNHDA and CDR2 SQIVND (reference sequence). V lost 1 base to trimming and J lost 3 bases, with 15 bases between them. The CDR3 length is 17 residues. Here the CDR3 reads CASSIVGRTVDTGELFF. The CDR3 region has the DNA TGTGCCAGTAGTATAGTAGGACGAACGGTCGACACCGGGGAGCTGTTTTTT.

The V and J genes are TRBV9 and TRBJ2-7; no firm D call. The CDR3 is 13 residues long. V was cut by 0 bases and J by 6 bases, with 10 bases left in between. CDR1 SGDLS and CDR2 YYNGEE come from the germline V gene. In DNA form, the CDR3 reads TGTGCCAGCAGCGTAGCCGATGGGTCCGAGCAGTACTTC. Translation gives CASSVADGSEQYF. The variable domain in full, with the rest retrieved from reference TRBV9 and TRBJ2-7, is DSGVTQTPKHLITATGQRVTLRCSPRSGDLSVYWYQQSLDQGLQFLIQYYNGEERAKGNILERFSAQQFPDLHSELNLSSLELGDSALYFCASSVADGSEQYFGPGTRLTVT.

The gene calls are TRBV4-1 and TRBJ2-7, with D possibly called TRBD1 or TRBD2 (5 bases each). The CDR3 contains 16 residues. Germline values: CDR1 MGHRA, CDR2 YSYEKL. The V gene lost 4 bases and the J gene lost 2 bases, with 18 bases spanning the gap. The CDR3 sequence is CASSLAGTANTYEQYF. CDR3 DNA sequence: TGCGCCAGCAGCCTCGCCGGGACCGCTAATACCTACGAGCAGTACTTC.

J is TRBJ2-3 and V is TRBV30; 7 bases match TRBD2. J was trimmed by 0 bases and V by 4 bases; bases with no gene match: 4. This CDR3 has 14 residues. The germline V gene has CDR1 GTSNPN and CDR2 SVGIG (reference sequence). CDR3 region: CAWTLATSTDTQYF. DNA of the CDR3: TGTGCCTGGACACTAGCGACTAGCACAGATACGCAGTATTTT.

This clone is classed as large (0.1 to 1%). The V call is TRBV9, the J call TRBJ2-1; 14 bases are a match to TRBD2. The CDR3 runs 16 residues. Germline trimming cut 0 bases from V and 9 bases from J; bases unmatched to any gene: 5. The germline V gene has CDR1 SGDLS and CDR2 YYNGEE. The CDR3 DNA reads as TGTGCCAGCAGCGTAGAGGGACTAGCGGGAGTATCTGAGCAGTTCTTC. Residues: CASSVEGLAGVSEQFF.

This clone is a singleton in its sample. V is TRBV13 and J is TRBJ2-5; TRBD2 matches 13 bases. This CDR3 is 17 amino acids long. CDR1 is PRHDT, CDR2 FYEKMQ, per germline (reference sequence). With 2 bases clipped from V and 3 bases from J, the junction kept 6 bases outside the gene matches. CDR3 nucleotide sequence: TGTGCCAGCAGCTTAAAAGTCGGACTAGCGGGAGAAGAGACCCAGTACTTC. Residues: CASSLKVGLAGEETQYF.

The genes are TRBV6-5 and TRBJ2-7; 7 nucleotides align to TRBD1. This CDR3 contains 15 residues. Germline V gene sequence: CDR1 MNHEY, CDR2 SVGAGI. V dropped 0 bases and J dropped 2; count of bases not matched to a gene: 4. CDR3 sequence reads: CASSYSTGLAYEQYF. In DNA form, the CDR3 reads TGTGCCAGCAGTTACTCGACAGGGCTCGCCTACGAGCAGTACTTC.

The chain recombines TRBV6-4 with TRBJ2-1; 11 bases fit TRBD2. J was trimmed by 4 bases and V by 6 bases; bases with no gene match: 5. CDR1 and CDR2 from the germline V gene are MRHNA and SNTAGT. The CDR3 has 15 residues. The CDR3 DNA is TGTGCCAGCAGAAAACTAGCGGGAGAATACAATGAGCAGTTCTTC. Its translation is CASRKLAGEYNEQFF.

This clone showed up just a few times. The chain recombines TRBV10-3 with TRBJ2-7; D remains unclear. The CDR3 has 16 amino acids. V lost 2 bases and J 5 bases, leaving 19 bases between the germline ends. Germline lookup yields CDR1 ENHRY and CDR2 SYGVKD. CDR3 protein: CAISEPPRKRPNEQYF. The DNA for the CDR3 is TGTGCCATCAGTGAGCCCCCCCGAAAAAGGCCCAACGAGCAGTACTTC.

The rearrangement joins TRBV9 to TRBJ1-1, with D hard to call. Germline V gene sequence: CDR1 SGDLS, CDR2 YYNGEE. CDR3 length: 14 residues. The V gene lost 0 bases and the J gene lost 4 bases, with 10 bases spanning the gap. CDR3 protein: CASSVGRASTEAFF. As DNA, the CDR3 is TGTGCCAGCAGCGTAGGACGGGCCTCCACTGAAGCTTTCTTT. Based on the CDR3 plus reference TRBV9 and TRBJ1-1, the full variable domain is DSGVTQTPKHLITATGQRVTLRCSPRSGDLSVYWYQQSLDQGLQFLIQYYNGEERAKGNILERFSAQQFPDLHSELNLSSLELGDSALYFCASSVGRASTEAFFGQGTRLTVV.

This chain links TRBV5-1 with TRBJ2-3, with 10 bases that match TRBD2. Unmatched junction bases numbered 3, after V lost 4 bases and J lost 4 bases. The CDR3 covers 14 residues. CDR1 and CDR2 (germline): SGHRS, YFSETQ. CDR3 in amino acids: CASSILAGPDTQYF. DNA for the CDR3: TGCGCCAGCAGCATACTAGCGGGACCAGATACGCAGTATTTT.

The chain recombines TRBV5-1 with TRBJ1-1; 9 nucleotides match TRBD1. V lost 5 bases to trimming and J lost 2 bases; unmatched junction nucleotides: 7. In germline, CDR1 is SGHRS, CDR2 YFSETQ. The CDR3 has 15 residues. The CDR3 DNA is TGCGCCAGCAGATCTGGACAGGGGATAAACACTGAAGCTTTCTTT. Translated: CASRSGQGINTEAFF.

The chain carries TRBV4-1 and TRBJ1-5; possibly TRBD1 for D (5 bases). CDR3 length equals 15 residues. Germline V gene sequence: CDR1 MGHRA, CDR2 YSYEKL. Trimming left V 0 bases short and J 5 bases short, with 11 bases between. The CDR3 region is CASSQDSRDHQPQHF. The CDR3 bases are TGCGCCAGCAGCCAAGATTCCAGGGATCATCAGCCCCAGCATTTT.

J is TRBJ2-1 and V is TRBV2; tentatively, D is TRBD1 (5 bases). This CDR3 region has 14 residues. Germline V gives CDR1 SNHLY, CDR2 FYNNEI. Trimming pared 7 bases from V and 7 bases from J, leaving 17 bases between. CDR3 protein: CASIDSLLFNEQFF. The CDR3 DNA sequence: TGTGCCAGCATAGACAGCCTGCTTTTTAATGAGCAGTTCTTC.

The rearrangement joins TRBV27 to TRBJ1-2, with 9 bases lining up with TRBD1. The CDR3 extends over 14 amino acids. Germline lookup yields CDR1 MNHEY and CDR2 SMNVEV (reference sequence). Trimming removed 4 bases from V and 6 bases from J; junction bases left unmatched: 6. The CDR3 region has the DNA TGTGCCAGCAGTTCTGAATGGACAGGGGATGGCTACACCTTC. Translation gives CASSSEWTGDGYTF.

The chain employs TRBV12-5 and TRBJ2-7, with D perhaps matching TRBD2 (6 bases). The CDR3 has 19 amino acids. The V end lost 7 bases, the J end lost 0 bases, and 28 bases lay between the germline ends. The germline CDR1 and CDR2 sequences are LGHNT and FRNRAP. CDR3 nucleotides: TGTGCTAGTGCCATCGGAGTGGGAGGTCCAAGCCTTAGCTCCTACGAGCAGTACTTC. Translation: CASAIGVGGPSLSSYEQYF.

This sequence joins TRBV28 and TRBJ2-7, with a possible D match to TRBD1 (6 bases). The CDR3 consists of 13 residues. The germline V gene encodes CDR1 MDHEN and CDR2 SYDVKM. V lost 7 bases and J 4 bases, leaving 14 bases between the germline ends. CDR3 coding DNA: TGTGCCAGCACCCCGAACAGGGTGTACGAGCAGTACTTC. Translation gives CASTPNRVYEQYF.

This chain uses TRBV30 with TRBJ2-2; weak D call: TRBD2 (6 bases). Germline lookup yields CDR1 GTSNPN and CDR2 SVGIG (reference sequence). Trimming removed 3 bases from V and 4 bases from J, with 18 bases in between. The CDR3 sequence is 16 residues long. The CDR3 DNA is TGTGCCTGGAGCCTTTCAAGGAGGGGAAGCACCGGGGAGCTGTTTTTT. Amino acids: CAWSLSRRGSTGELFF. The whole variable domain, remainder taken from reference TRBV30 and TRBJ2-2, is SQTIHQWPATLVQPVGSPLSLECTVEGTSNPNLYWYRQAAGRGLQLLFYSVGIGQISSEVPQNLSASRPQDRQFILSSKKLLLSDSGFYLCAWSLSRRGSTGELFFGEGSRLTVL.

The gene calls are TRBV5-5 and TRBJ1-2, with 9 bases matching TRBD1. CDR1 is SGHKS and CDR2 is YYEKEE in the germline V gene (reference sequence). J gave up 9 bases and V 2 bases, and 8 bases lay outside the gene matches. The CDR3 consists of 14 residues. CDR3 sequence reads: CASSLGTGSARYTF. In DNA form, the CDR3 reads TGTGCCAGCAGCTTAGGGACAGGGTCGGCTCGCTACACCTTC.

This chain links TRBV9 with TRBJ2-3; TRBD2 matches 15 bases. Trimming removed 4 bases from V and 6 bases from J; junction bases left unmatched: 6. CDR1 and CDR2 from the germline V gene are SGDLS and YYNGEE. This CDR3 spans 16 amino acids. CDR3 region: CASSTGLAGGGDTQYF. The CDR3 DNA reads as TGTGCCAGCAGCACTGGACTAGCGGGAGGGGGGGATACGCAGTATTTT. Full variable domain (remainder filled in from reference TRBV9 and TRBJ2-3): DSGVTQTPKHLITATGQRVTLRCSPRSGDLSVYWYQQSLDQGLQFLIQYYNGEERAKGNILERFSAQQFPDLHSELNLSSLELGDSALYFCASSTGLAGGGDTQYFGPGTRLTVL.

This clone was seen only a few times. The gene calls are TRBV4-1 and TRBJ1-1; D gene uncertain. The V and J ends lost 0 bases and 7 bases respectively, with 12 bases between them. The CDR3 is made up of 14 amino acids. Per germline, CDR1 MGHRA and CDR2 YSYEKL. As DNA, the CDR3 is TGCGCCAGCAGCCAAGAAACGGGGTCTGTTGAAGCTTTCTTT. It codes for CASSQETGSVEAFF.

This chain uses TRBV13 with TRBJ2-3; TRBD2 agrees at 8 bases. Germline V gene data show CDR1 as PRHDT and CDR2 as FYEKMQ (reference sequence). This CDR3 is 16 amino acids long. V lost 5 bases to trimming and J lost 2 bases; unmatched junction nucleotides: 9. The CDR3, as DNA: TGTGCCAGCAGCGAAAAGACTAGCGCCAACACAGATACGCAGTATTTT. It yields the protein CASSEKTSANTDTQYF.

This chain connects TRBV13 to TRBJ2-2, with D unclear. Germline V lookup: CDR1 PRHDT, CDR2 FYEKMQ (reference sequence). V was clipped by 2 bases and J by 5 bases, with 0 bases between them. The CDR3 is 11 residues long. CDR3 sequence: CASSLTGELFF. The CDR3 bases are TGTGCCAGCAGCTTAACCGGGGAGCTGTTTTTT. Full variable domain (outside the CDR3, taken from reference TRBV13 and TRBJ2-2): AAGVIQSPRHLIKEKRETATLKCYPIPRHDTVYWYQQGPGQDPQFLISFYEKMQSDKGSIPDRFSAQQFSDYHSELNMSSLELGDSALYFCASSLTGELFFGEGSRLTVL.

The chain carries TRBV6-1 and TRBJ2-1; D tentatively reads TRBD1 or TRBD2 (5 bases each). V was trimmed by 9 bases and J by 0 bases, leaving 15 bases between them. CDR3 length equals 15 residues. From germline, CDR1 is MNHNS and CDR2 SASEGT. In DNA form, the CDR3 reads TGTGCCAGTCGCAGGGAGTCGAGCTCCTACAATGAGCAGTTCTTC. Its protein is CASRRESSSYNEQFF.

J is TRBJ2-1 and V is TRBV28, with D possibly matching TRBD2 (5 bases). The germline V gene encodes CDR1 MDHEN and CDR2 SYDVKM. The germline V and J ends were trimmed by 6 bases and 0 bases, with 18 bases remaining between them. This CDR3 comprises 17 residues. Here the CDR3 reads CASSIPGSRSSYNEQFF. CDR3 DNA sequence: TGTGCCAGCAGCATCCCGGGAAGCCGGAGCTCCTACAATGAGCAGTTCTTC.